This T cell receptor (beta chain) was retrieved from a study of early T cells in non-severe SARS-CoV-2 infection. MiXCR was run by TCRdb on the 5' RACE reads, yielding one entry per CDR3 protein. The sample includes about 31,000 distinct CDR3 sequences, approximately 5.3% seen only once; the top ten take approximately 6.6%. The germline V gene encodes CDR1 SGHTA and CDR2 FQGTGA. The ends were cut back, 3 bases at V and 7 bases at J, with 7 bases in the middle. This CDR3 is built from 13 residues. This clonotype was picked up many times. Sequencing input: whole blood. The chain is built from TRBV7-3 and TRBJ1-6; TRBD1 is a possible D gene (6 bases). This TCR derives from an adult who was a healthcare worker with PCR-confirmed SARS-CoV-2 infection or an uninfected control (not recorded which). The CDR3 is CASSLDRNSPLHF. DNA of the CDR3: TGTGCCAGCAGCTTGGACAGAAATTCACCCCTCCACTTT.